These 6 T cell receptor beta chains originate from one sample sequenced in a study of blood T cell repertoires in COVID-19. Some clones are missing from TCRdb's copy, which holds only in-frame ones; the method was immunoSEQ multiplex PCR. The repertoire holds roughly 400,000 clones, with about nine tenths as singletons. Source material: PBMCs or T cells enriched from blood (not recorded which). Every receptor here comes from a man aged 18 to 30 who had recovered from COVID-19.

The chain joins TRBV18 to TRBJ1-1; D remains ambiguous. This CDR3 comprises 14 residues. Deletions cut 4 bases from V and 4 bases from J, with 13 bases between. Germline V CDR1 and CDR2: KGHSH, LQKENI. CDR3 nucleotide sequence: TGTGCCAGCTCACGCGGGCGCGAGGGCACTGAAGCTTTCTTT. Translation gives CASSRGREGTEAFF.

CDR3 loop: CASSLAGWTGEETQYF. The CDR3 nucleotides are TGTGCCAGCAGCTTGGCAGGCTGGACAGGAGAAGAGACCCAGTACTTC. V usage is TRBV5-4 and J usage is TRBJ2-5; 7 positions agree with TRBD1. The junction had 8 bases not matched to a gene; V was cut back by 0 bases and J by 3 bases. The V gene's germline CDR1 is SGHNT and CDR2 YYREEE (reference sequence). This CDR3 region has 16 residues.

The rearrangement links TRBV7-9 to TRBJ1-2; 8 bases match TRBD1. Germline loops: CDR1 SEHNR, CDR2 FQNEAQ (reference sequence). The V segment lost 5 bases and the J segment 4 bases; nucleotides outside the gene matches: 9. CDR3 size: 15 residues. The CDR3 loop is CASSPTTGEGYGYTF. In DNA, the CDR3 is TGTGCCAGCAGCCCGACGACAGGGGAAGGCTATGGCTACACCTTC. Filled out from reference TRBV7-9 and TRBJ1-2, the complete variable domain reads DTGVSQNPRHKITKRGQNVTFRCDPISEHNRLYWYRQTLGQGPEFLTYFQNEAQLEKSRLLSDRFSAERPKGSFSTLEIQRTEQGDSAMYLCASSPTTGEGYGYTFGSGTRLTVV.

This clone was seen a few times. J is TRBJ2-1 and V is TRBV7-6; 11 bases agree with TRBD2. J lost 4 bases, V lost 3 bases, and 2 bases had no gene match. The CDR3 sequence is 15 residues long. Germline CDR1 and CDR2: SGHVS and FNYEAQ. The CDR3 protein is CASSLTSGKYNEQFF. CDR3 nucleotide sequence: TGTGCCAGCAGCTTGACTAGCGGGAAGTACAATGAGCAGTTCTTC.

The chain couples TRBV10-3 to TRBJ1-2; 8 bases match TRBD1. The CDR3 sequence is 15 residues long. In germline, CDR1 is ENHRY, CDR2 SYGVKD. With V trimmed by 4 bases and J by 8 bases, 12 bases remained unmatched. The CDR3 coding sequence is TGTGCCATCAGTGTATCTGCCGACAGGGGTAAGGGCTACACCTTC. It specifies CAISVSADRGKGYTF.

V usage is TRBV10-3 and J usage is TRBJ1-2, with no clear D. Germline V lookup: CDR1 ENHRY, CDR2 SYGVKD. Trimming pared 0 bases from V and 1 base from J, leaving 9 bases between. The CDR3 length is 15 residues. The CDR3 DNA reads TGTGCCATCAGTGAGTCGATGGTTAGTAACTATGGCTACACCTTC. Protein sequence: CAISESMVSNYGYTF.